Shown below are 7 T cell receptor beta chains from a single sample sequenced in a study of identical twins. TCRdb analysed the 5' RACE reads with MiXCR anew, one entry per CDR3 protein. The profile shows roughly 290,000 distinct CDR3 sequences, about 8.1% of them singletons. The sample was also reused in another study, on yellow fever vaccine responses in identical twins.

Sequencing used memory (CD45RO+) T cells sorted from blood. The receptors stem from a woman aged 18-35 years in good health.

This clonotype was seen a few times. The J gene is TRBJ2-1, the V gene TRBV27, with unresolved D. The length of the CDR3 is 14 residues. V gave up 2 bases and J gave up 9 bases, with 14 bases separating them. Germline CDR1 is MNHEY and CDR2 is SMNVEV (reference sequence). CDR3: CASSLGLSSGEQFF. The CDR3 DNA is TGTGCCAGCAGTTTAGGGCTATCCTCTGGTGAGCAGTTCTTC.

The chain is built from TRBV9 and TRBJ2-2, with TRBD2 as a possible D gene (6 bases). Trimming removed 0 bases at V and 5 bases at J, with 17 bases between. This CDR3 region has 17 residues. CDR1 is SGDLS and CDR2 is YYNGEE in the germline V gene. CDR3 in DNA: TGTGCCAGCAGCGTAGCTCCGAGCGGAGGGGCGACCGGGGAGCTGTTTTTT. Protein product: CASSVAPSGGATGELFF. Looking up the rest from reference TRBV9 and TRBJ2-2 gives the full variable domain: DSGVTQTPKHLITATGQRVTLRCSPRSGDLSVYWYQQSLDQGLQFLIQYYNGEERAKGNILERFSAQQFPDLHSELNLSSLELGDSALYFCASSVAPSGGATGELFFGEGSRLTVL.

The rearrangement links TRBV9 to TRBJ2-7; possibly TRBD1 or TRBD2 for D (5 bases each). The CDR3 sequence is 15 residues long. The germline V gene has CDR1 SGDLS and CDR2 YYNGEE. Trimming stripped 5 bases from V and 5 bases from J, with 20 bases between. In DNA form, the CDR3 reads TGTGCCAGCAGTTTGGTCGGGGACCCCGAGCACGAGCAGTACTTC. Protein sequence: CASSLVGDPEHEQYF.

This clonotype has ten or more counts. This sequence joins TRBV11-2 and TRBJ1-1; a weak D match, TRBD1 (6 bases). V lost 4 bases and J lost 5, with 14 bases in between. The CDR3 runs to 14 residues. Germline V CDR1 and CDR2: SGHAT, FQNNGV. The CDR3 DNA follows: TGTGCCAGCAGCTCTACAGGGAGAGGTACTGAAGCTTTCTTT. Protein: CASSSTGRGTEAFF.

The chain employs TRBV7-2 and TRBJ2-5; no definite D call. The germline V gene has CDR1 SGHTA and CDR2 FQGNSA. The CDR3 loop spans 14 amino acids. The germline V and J ends were trimmed by 5 bases and 1 base, with 11 bases remaining between them. The CDR3: CASSPPNSQETQYF. The CDR3 DNA is TGTGCCAGCAGCCCCCCGAACAGCCAAGAGACCCAGTACTTC.

This clonotype appeared many times. The chain uses TRBV11-1 and TRBJ2-1; 15 positions match TRBD2. The length of the CDR3 is 19 residues. V dropped 5 bases and J dropped 0; count of bases not matched to a gene: 8. Germline values: CDR1 SGHAT, CDR2 FQDESV (reference sequence). The CDR3 reads CASSLRTSGGGTSYNEQFF. The DNA for the CDR3 is TGTGCCAGCAGCCTACGGACTAGCGGGGGGGGGACCTCCTACAATGAGCAGTTCTTC. Supplemented by reference TRBV11-1 and TRBJ2-1, the full variable domain reads EAEVAQSPRYKITEKSQAVAFWCDPISGHATLYWYRQILGQGPELLVQFQDESVVDDSQLPKDRFSAERLKGVDSTLKIQPAELGDSAMYLCASSLRTSGGGTSYNEQFFGPGTRLTVL.

This clonotype was counted ten times or more. The chain is built from TRBV4-2 and TRBJ2-5; D possibly corresponds to TRBD2 (6 bases). Germline CDR1 reads LGHNA; CDR2 reads YNFKEQ. CDR3 length equals 17 residues. V dropped 1 base and J dropped 0 bases, with 15 bases sitting between them. The CDR3 sequence: CASSQGQWGENQETQYF. CDR3 nucleotides: TGTGCCAGCAGCCAAGGCCAGTGGGGGGAGAACCAAGAGACCCAGTACTTC.